This T cell receptor beta chain was recovered during a study of blood T cell repertoires in COVID-19. On the study more broadly: From the United States, Italy and Spain came samples of acute and convalescent COVID-19.

This CDR3 has 16 residues. Trimming left V 6 bases short and J 7 bases short, with 22 bases between. Germline V CDR1 and CDR2: SGHVS, FNYEAQ. As processed by the authors: The assay estimated nucleated cells by amplifying reference gene primers. TCRdb's copy holds only in-frame clones and misses some; the assay was immunoSEQ multiplex PCR. The V and J calls and clone size were taken over from that table, and D and trimming were inferred from the DNA. The sample carries tens of thousands of clones, approximately 87% recorded once. The sequencing input was peripheral blood. This receptor was taken from a man aged 45 to 65 with active COVID-19. V is TRBV7-6 and J is TRBJ2-1; tentatively, D is TRBD2 (5 bases). The CDR3 reads CASSATRGQTWNEQFF. In DNA, the CDR3 is TGTGCCAGCAGTGCCACTCGCGGGCAGACCTGGAATGAGCAGTTCTTC.